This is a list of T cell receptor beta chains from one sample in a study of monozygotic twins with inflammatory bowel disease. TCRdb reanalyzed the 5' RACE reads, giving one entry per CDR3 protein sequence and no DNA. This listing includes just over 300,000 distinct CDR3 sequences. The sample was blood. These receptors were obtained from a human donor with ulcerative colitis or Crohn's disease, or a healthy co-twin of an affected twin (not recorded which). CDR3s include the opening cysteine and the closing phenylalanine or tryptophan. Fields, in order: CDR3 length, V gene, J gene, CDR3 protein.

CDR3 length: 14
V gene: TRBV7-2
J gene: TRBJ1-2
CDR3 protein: CASSLVNTNYGYTF

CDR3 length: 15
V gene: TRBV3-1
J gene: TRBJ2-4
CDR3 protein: CASSPTGTGGHIQYF

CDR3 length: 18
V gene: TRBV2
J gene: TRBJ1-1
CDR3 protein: CASSEALMGFEERTEAFF

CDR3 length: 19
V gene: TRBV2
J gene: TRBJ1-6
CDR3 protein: CASSETFQGQSSYNSPLHF

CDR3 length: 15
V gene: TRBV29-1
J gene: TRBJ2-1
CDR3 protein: CSVGRGTSGPNEQFF

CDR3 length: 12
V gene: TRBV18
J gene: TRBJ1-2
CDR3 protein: CASSAGSRSYTF

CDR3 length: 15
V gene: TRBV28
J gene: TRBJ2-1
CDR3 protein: CASSWGQGVNNEQFF

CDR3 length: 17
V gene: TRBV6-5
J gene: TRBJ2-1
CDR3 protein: CASSYKTSGNPGGEQFF

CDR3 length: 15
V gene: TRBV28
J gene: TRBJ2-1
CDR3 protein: CASSLSGGNYNEQFF

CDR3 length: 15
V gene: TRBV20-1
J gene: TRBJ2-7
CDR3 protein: CSARDSTGPRYEQYF

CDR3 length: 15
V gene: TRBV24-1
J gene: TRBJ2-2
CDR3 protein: CATSETGHLTGELFF

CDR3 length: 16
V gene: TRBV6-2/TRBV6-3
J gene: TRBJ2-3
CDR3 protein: CASRAPPGAPTDTQYF

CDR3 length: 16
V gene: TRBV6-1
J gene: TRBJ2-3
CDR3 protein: CASSGDGAWGTDTQYF

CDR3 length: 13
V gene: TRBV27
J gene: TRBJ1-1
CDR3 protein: CASRDRMNTEAFF

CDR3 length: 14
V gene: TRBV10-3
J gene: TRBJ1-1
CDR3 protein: CAISELNMNTEAFF

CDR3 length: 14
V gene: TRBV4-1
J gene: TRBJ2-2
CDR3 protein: CASSQATSTGELFF

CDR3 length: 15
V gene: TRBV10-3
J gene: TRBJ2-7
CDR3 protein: CAISDRGRDNYEQYF

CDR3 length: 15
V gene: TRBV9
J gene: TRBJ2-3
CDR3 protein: CASSALAGRADTQYF

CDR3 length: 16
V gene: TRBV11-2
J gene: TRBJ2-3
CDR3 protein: CASSLELAGGSNTQYF

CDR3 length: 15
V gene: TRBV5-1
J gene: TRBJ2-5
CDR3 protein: CASSSRQGEQETQYF

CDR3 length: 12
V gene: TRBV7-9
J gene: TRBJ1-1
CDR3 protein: CASSARGSEAFF

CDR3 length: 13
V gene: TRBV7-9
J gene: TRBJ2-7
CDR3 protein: CASSLGVYYEQYF

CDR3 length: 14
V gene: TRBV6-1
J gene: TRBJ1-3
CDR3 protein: CASSPTYSGNTIYF

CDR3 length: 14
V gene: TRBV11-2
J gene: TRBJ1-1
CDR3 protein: CASSIAGGNTEAFF

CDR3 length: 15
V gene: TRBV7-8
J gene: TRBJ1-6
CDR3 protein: CASSLAYGVNSPLHF

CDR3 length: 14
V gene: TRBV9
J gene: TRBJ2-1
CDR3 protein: CASSVGAVGNEQFF

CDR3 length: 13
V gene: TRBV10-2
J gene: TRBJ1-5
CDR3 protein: CASMGWANQPQHF

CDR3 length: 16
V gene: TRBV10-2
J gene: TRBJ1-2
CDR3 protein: CASSETMTATSYGYTF

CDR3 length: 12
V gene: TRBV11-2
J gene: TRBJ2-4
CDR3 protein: CASTLPLGVQYF

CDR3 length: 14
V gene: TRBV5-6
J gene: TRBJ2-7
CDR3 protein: CASSLAELFYEQYF

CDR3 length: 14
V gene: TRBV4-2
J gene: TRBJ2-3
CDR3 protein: CASSQGTSADTQYF

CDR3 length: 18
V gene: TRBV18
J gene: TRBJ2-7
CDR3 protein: CASSSIRGTSGETYEQYF

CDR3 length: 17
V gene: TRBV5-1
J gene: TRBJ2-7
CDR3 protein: CASSLIKGGDRTNEQYF

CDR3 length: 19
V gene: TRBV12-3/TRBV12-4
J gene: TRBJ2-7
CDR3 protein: CASSFRQGRLLGRSYEQYF

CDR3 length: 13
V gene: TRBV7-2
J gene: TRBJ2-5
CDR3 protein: CASSAGRGETQYF

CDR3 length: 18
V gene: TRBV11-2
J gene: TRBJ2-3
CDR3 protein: CASSLVRDSFPSTDTQYF

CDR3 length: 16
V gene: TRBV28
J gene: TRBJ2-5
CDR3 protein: CASSLFGTGGLETQYF

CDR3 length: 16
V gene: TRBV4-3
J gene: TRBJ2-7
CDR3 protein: CASSQGWDRGSYEQYF

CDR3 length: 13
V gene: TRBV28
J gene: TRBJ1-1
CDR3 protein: CASIRPGAPKAFF

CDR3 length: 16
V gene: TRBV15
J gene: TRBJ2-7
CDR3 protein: CATSRVRGTTPVEQYF

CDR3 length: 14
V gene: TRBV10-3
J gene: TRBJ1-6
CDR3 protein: CAISESTGRSPLHF